This T cell receptor (beta chain) stems from a study of blood T cell repertoires in COVID-19. Study information: Nucleic acid was either cDNA or gDNA, and it came from T cells, B-cell-depleted T cells, or PBMCs.

As originally analysed: How many nucleated cells were present was estimated from reference gene primer amplification. The method was immunoSEQ multiplex PCR; TCRdb's version includes in-frame clones alone and lacks a portion of them. V and J calls and clone size follow that table, whereas D and trimming were derived from the DNA. The data hold roughly 250,000 clones, with approximately 91% observed a single time. Categorization into cohorts depended on clinical history that participants reported. The CDR3 runs 17 residues. The germline V gene has CDR1 SGHVS and CDR2 FNYEAQ. Trimming removed 1 base from V and 1 base from J, with 16 bases in between.

This receptor was taken from a woman aged 40 to 49 with acute COVID-19. The chain links TRBV7-6 to TRBJ2-5; D is possibly TRBD2 (6 bases). Sequenced: PBMCs or T cells enriched from blood (not recorded which). CDR3 region: CASSLDRKAGFQETQYF. The CDR3 nucleotides are TGTGCCAGCAGCTTAGACCGGAAAGCGGGCTTCCAAGAGACCCAGTACTTC.